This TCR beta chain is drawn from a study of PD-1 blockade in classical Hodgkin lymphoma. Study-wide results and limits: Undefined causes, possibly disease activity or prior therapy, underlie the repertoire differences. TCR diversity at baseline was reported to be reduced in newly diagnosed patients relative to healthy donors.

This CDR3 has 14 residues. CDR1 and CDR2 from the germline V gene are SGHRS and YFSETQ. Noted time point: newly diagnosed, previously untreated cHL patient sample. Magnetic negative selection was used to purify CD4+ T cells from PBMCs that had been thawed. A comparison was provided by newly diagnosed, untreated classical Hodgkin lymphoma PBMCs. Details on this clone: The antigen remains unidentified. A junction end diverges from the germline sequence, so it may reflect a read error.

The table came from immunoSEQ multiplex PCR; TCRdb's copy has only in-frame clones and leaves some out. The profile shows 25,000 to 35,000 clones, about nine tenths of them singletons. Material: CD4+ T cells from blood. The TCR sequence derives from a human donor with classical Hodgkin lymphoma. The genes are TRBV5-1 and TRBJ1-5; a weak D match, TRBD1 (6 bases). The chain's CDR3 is CASSLWGAHQPQHF. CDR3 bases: TGTGCCAGCAGCTTGTGGGGGGCCCATCAGCCCCAGCATTTT.